The T cell receptor beta chain described here comes from a study of blood T cell repertoires in COVID-19 (dated by TCRdb to the early 2020s). General notes on the study: Samples covering the acute and convalescent phases of COVID-19 were provided by collaborators in the United States, Italy and Spain. The prospective study material was composed of cDNA or gDNA derived from T cells, B-cell-depleted T cells, or PBMCs. Subjects who had been exposed to COVID-19, were actively infected with it, or had recovered from it provided the deeply sampled blood TCRbeta repertoires that made up the dataset. The repertoires were released in a freely available public database intended as a resource for research on the immune response to SARS-CoV-2. The samples were drawn from the first 160 participants of the ongoing ImmuneRACE study and from some 1,300 subjects provided by 6 global collaborators. A de-identified subject ID, COVID-19 status, age in years and sex were almost always included in the sample metadata. HLA class I and class II types, where available, came from metadata supplied by the sample provider rather than from assay-based typing. Overall results and qualifications from the work: The amount of clinical and demographic metadata varied by source and participant and was provided uncurated.

The immunoSEQ Assay, a bias-controlled multiplex PCR, was used to amplify TCRbeta CDR3 regions from genomic DNA. As for how the authors treated the data: Within the assay, amplification of reference gene primers was used to estimate how many nucleated cells each sample contained. To quantify the absolute abundance of each unique TCRbeta CDR3 rearrangement, sequence reads were collapsed and filtered. For each sample, productive Simpson clonality was calculated as the square root of Simpson's diversity index over productive rearrangements. TCRdb obtained this table from immuneACCESS and retained in-frame rearrangements with V and J assigned. These tables miss some clones; where compared with another copy, unresolved V genes account for less than half of the shortfall, and the remainder is unexplained. V, J and clone size are those of that table, while D and trimming were read from the DNA. The sample table holds over 150,000 clones, of which approximately 88% were seen once. The ten top clones hold about 7% of the sample.

In the case of this clone: Which antigen it targets is not known. It has no much larger one-base neighbor in the sample; base qualities were not kept.

The germline V gene (reference sequence) gives CDR1 as MNHNY and CDR2 as SVGAGI. Including the terminal cysteine and phenylalanine, the CDR3 comprises 21 residues. Only the CDR3 region is kept as DNA, spanning 63 bases read in frame from base 1. Germline trimming: 6 bases from V, 2 bases from J; junction bases outside gene matches: 15. One collaborating source in Seattle enrolled patients during active infection and followed them longitudinally through the course of disease. The collaborating institutions used their own protocols to collect whole blood in K2EDTA tubes. For TCRbeta analysis, collaborators shipped samples as frozen whole blood, isolated PBMCs, or DNA extracted from either of those sample types.

The sequenced sample consisted of peripheral blood. The V gene is TRBV6-6 and the J gene is TRBJ2-2; TRBD2 agrees with 16 junctional bases. This TCR was sampled from a woman between 40 and 50 years old with COVID-19, enrolled during active disease. At the DNA level, the sequence is TGTGCCAGCAGCCCCCATAAAGCCGGGACTAGCGGGAGGGGTAACACCGGGGAGCTGTTTTTT. Its translation reads: CASSPHKAGTSGRGNTGELFF.